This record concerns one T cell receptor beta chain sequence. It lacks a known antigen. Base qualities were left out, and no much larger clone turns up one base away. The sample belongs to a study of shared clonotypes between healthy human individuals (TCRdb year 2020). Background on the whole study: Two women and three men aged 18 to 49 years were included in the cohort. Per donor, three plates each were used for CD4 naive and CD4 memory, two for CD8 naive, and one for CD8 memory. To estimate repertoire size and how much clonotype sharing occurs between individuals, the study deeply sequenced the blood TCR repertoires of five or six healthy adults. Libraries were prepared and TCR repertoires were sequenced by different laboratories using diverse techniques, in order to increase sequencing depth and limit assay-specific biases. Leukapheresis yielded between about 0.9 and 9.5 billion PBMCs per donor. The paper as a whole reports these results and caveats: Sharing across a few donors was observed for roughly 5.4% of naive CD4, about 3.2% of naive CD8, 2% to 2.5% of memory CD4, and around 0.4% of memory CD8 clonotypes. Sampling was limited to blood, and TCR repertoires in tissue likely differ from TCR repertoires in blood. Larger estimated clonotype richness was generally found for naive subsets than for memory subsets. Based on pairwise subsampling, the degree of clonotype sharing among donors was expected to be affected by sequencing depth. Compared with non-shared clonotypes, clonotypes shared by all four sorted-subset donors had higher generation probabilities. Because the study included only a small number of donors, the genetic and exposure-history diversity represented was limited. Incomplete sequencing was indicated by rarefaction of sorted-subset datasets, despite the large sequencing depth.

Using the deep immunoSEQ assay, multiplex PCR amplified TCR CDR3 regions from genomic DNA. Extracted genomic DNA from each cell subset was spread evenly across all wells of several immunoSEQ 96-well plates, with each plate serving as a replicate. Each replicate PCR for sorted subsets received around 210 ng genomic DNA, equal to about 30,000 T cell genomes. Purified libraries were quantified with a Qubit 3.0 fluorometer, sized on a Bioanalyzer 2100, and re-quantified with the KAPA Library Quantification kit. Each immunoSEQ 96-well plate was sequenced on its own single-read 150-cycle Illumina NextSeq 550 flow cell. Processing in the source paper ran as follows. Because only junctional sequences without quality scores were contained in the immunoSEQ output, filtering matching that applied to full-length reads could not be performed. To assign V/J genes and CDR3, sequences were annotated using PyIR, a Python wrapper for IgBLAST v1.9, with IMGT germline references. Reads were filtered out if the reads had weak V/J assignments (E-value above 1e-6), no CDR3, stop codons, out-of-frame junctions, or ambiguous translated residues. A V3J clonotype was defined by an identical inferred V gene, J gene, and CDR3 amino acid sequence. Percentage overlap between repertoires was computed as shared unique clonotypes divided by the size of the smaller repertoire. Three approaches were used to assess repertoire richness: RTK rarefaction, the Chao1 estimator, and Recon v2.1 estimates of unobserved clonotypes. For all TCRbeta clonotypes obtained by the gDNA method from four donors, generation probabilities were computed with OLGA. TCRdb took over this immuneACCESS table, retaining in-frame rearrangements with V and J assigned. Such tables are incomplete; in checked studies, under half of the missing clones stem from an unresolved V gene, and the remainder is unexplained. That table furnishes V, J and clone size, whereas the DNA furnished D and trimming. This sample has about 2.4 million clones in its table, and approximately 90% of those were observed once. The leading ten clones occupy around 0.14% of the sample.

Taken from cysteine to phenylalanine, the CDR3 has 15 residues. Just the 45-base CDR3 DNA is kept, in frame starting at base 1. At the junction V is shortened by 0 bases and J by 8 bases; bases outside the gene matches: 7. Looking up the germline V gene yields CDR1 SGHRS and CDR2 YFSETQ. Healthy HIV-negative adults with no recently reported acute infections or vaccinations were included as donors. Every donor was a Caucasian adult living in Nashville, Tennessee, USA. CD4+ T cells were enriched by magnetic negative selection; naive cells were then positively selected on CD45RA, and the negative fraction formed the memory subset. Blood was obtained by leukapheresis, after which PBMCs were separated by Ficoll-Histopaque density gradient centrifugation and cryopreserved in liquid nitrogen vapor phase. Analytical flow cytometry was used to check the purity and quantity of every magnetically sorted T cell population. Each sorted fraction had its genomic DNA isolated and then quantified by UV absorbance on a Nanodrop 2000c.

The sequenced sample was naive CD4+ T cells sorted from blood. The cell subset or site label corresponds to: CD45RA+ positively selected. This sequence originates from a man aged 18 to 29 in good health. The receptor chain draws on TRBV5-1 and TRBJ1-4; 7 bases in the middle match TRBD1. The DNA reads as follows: TGCGCCAGCAGCTTGGTACAGGGGCTTAGCGAAAAACTGTTTTTT. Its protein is CASSLVQGLSEKLFF. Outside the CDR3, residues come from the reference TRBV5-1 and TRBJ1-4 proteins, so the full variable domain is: KAGVTQTPRYLIKTRGQQVTLSCSPISGHRSVSWYQQTPGQGLQFLFEYFSETQRNKGNFPGRFSGRQFSNSRSEMNVSTLELGDSALYLCASSLVQGLSEKLFFGSGTQLSVL.